This T cell receptor beta chain was sequenced for a study of glioma-infiltrating T cells. Findings of the study overall: CDR3 overlap between tissue and blood was very small.

This clonotype has ten or more counts. The antigen remains unidentified. Germline CDR1 and CDR2: SGHTA and FQGNSA. The CDR3 is 16 residues long. The junction had 8 bases not matched to a gene; V was cut back by 3 bases and J by 3 bases. The iRepertoire nested amplicon-rescue multiplex PCR amplified TCR alpha and beta CDR3s from RNA. Tissue mRNA or PBMC total RNA, about 85-400 ng, went into one-step reverse transcription and amplification. TCRdb re-derived calls from the multiplex PCR reads in MiXCR, one entry per CDR3 protein. The sample lists over 80,000 distinct CDR3 sequences; around 40% were seen once.

V and J are TRBV7-2 and TRBJ2-1; TRBD2 agrees at 7 bases. The sequenced sample was glioma tissue, nonneoplastic brain tissue, or PBMCs (not recorded which). This clonotype was obtained from a human donor with low-grade glioma or glioblastoma, undergoing nonglioma brain surgery, or in good health (not recorded which). CDR3 bases: TGTGCCAGCAGCTTTATGGCGGGAGCGTTCTACAATGAGCAGTTCTTC. Protein: CASSFMAGAFYNEQFF.